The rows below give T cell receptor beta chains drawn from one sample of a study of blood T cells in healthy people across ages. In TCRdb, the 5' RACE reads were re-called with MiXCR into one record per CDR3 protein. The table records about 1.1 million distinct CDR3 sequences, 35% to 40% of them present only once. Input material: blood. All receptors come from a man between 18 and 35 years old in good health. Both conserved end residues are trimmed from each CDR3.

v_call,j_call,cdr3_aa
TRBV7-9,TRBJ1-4,ASSLLWATNEKLF
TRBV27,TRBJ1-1,ASSVTGSMNTEAF
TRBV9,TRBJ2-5,ASSVEYSQETQY
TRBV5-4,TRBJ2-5,ASSHTSGGERETQY
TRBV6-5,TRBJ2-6,ASSYSTRSGANVLT
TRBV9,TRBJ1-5,ASSEGQDRVGQPQH
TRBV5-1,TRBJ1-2,ASSSTGAAGYT
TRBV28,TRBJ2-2,ASSPGALDTGELF
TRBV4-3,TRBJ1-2,ASSPRRGDYGYT
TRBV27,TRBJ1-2,ASSPQRGLGGYT
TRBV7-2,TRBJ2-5,ASSLDRYQETQY
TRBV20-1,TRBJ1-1,SASGGLANTEAF
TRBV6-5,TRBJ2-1,ASSYRQGPVDEQF
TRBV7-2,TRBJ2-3,ASSLALHTQY
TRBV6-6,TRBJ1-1,ASSLPADRTTEAF
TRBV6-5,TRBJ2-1,ASSRTGTSNEQF
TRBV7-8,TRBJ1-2,ASSLVSQTGSSNYGYT
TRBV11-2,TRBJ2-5,ASSRTSGTQETQY
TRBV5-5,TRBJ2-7,ASSFPRVGSYEQY
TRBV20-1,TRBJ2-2,SARIGGASNTGELF
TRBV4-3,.,ASTPTLQGASYNEQY
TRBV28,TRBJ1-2,ATFHQGTHNYGYT
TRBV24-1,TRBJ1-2,ATAAELGGYT